Below are 21 T cell receptor beta chains sequenced from a single sample in a study of identical twins. TCRdb re-called the 5' RACE reads through MiXCR, storing one row per CDR3 protein. This sample has approximately 500,000 distinct CDR3 sequences, with approximately 14% found just once. This sample was also put to use in a study of yellow fever vaccine responses in identical twins.

Sequencing used CD4+ T cells sorted from blood. Source of these receptors: a woman aged 18-30 years in good health.

CDR3 in amino acids: CSAREGLAGSAGELFF. Here the CDR3 DNA reads TGCAGTGCTAGAGAAGGACTAGCGGGGTCGGCCGGGGAGCTGTTTTTT. The genes are TRBV20-1 and TRBJ2-2, with 12 bases identical to TRBD2. V lost 0 bases and J lost 6; bases outside the gene matches: 5. This CDR3 region has 16 residues. Per germline, CDR1 DFQATT and CDR2 SNEGSKA (reference sequence).

Only a few counts were recorded for this clonotype. V is TRBV2 and J is TRBJ2-5, with D possibly being TRBD1 or TRBD2 (5 bases each). Germline CDR1 and CDR2: SNHLY and FYNNEI. With 7 bases removed from V and 5 bases from J, the gap between germline ends came to 14 bases. This CDR3 region has 13 residues. The CDR3 DNA is TGTGCCAGCATTGGGGACCCGGGGGAGACCCAGTACTTC. Translated: CASIGDPGETQYF.

This clonotype has ten or more counts. The J gene is TRBJ2-3, the V gene TRBV3-1, with 9 bases identical to TRBD2. After removal of 4 bases from V and 0 bases from J, the junction contained 5 bases not matched to a gene. This CDR3 spans 16 amino acids. CDR1 and CDR2 (germline): LGHDT, YNNKEL (reference sequence). CDR3: CASSPTLAGSTDTQYF. As DNA, the CDR3 is TGTGCCAGCAGCCCCACCCTAGCGGGGAGCACAGATACGCAGTATTTT.

The chain has TRBV7-2 and TRBJ2-2, with D perhaps matching TRBD2 (6 bases). In germline, CDR1 is SGHTA, CDR2 FQGNSA. V was shortened by 1 base and J by 0 bases, with 12 bases between the two germline ends. The CDR3 runs 17 residues. In nucleotides, the CDR3 is TGTGCCAGCAGCTTAGTAGGCGGGGCAGCGAACACCGGGGAGCTGTTTTTT. Protein product: CASSLVGGAANTGELFF. Full variable domain (missing parts from reference TRBV7-2 and TRBJ2-2): GAGVSQSPSNKVTEKGKDVELRCDPISGHTALYWYRQSLGQGLEFLIYFQGNSAPDKSGLPSDRFSAERTGGSVSTLTIQRTQQEDSAVYLCASSLVGGAANTGELFFGEGSRLTVL.

This chain links TRBV5-8 with TRBJ2-6; 8 bases align to TRBD1. The J segment lost 2 bases and the V segment lost 2 bases, leaving 3 bases of the junction unmatched. Germline CDR1 and CDR2: SGHTS and YDEGEE. The CDR3 contains 16 residues. The CDR3, as DNA: TGTGCCAGCAGCTTCAACAGGGGGACTGGGGCCAACGTCCTGACTTTC. Amino acids: CASSFNRGTGANVLTF.

The chain carries TRBV2 and TRBJ2-3; 10 nucleotides line up with TRBD1. The CDR3 is 13 residues long. Germline V lookup: CDR1 SNHLY, CDR2 FYNNEI. With 8 bases clipped from V and 5 bases from J, the junction kept 4 bases outside the gene matches. The DNA for the CDR3 is TGTGCCAGCCCTAGGACAGGGGGAGATACGCAGTATTTT. The encoded protein is CASPRTGGDTQYF.

CDR3 DNA sequence: TGTGCCAGTGGAGTAGCGGAGGGCCACAATGAGCAGTTCTTC. Translating gives CASGVAEGHNEQFF. V and J are TRBV25-1 and TRBJ2-1; possibly TRBD2 for D (6 bases). Trimming shortened V by 9 bases and J by 5 bases, and 17 bases separated the two germline ends. This CDR3 is 14 amino acids long. Germline V CDR1 and CDR2: MGHDK, SYGVNS. Looking up the rest from reference TRBV25-1 and TRBJ2-1 gives the full variable domain: EADIYQTPRYLVIGTGKKITLECSQTMGHDKMYWYQQDPGMELHLIHYSYGVNSTEKGDLSSESTVSRIRTEHFPLTLESARPSHTSQYLCASGVAEGHNEQFFGPGTRLTVL.

The rearrangement uses TRBV6-5 and TRBJ2-2, with no clear D. Trimming left V 8 bases short and J 4 bases short, with 8 bases between. CDR3 size: 12 residues. Germline V gene sequence: CDR1 MNHEY, CDR2 SVGAGI. The CDR3 region is CASAGATGELFF. The CDR3 DNA sequence: TGTGCCAGCGCCGGAGCCACCGGGGAGCTGTTTTTT.

This clonotype was picked up a small number of times. This rearrangement joins TRBV25-1 to TRBJ1-1, with 8 bases fitting TRBD1. The trim removed 8 bases at V and 1 base at J, leaving 18 bases unmatched. Germline values: CDR1 MGHDK, CDR2 SYGVNS. The CDR3 has 18 amino acids. For the CDR3, the DNA is TGTGCCAGCCACCTCGGACAGGGTAGGGGAGGGAAGAACACTGAAGCTTTCTTT. This sequence encodes CASHLGQGRGGKNTEAFF.

The chain has TRBV23-1 and TRBJ2-5; 8 bases agree with TRBD2. TRBV23-1 is noted as an ORF with a role that remains uncertain. The CDR3 extends over 16 amino acids. Trimming took 2 bases from V and 5 from J; bases not matched to a gene: 10. CDR3 loop: CASSQRTSGGEETQYF. The CDR3 nucleotides are TGCGCCAGCAGTCAAAGGACAAGCGGGGGTGAGGAGACCCAGTACTTC.

This clonotype turned up a few times. The chain has TRBV12-3 or TRBV12-4 and TRBJ2-1; the match to TRBD2 covers 12 bases. The CDR3 runs 15 residues. V gave up 0 bases and J gave up 9 bases; unmatched junction bases: 3. The CDR3 region has the DNA TGTGCCAGCAGTTTAGCTCTAGCGGGAGGGAGTGAGCAGTTCTTC. Protein sequence: CASSLALAGGSEQFF.

This clonotype was observed at least ten times. The rearrangement uses TRBV28 and TRBJ2-7, with D uncertain. The V gene lost 3 bases and the J gene lost 3 bases, with 3 bases spanning the gap. Germline CDR1 and CDR2: MDHEN and SYDVKM. The length of the CDR3 is 11 residues. For the CDR3, the DNA is TGTGCCAGCAGTTTTCGCTACGAGCAGTACTTC. Its protein is CASSFRYEQYF. Combining the CDR3 with reference TRBV28 and TRBJ2-7 gives the whole variable domain DVKVTQSSRYLVKRTGEKVFLECVQDMDHENMFWYRQDPGLGLRLIYFSYDVKMKEKGDIPEGYSVSREKKERFSLILESASTNQTSMYLCASSFRYEQYFGPGTRLTVT.

The chain combines TRBV2 with TRBJ1-2; D unresolved. The germline V and J ends were trimmed by 8 bases and 0 bases, with 10 bases remaining between them. The germline gives CDR1 SNHLY, CDR2 FYNNEI. This CDR3 is built from 13 residues. As DNA, the CDR3 is TGTGCCAGCGGGGAAAGGACTAACTATGGCTACACCTTC. Translated, it gives CASGERTNYGYTF.

The chain is built from TRBV19 and TRBJ1-3, with TRBD1 matching over 7 bases. After removal of 6 bases from V and 0 bases from J, the junction contained 2 bases not matched to a gene. From germline, CDR1 is LNHDA and CDR2 SQIVND (reference sequence). The CDR3 contains 14 residues. The CDR3 bases are TGTGCCAGTAGACAGGGGTACTCTGGAAACACCATATATTTT. This sequence encodes CASRQGYSGNTIYF.

This clonotype was seen a few times. The J gene is TRBJ2-3, the V gene TRBV10-1; TRBD2 matches at 9 bases. J was trimmed by 2 bases and V by 6 bases; bases with no gene match: 6. The germline V gene encodes CDR1 WNHNN and CDR2 SYGVQD (reference sequence). There are 15 residues in the CDR3. CDR3 nucleotide sequence: TGCGCCAGCAGCAGCGGGAGGACATCCACAGATACGCAGTATTTT. Translating gives CASSSGRTSTDTQYF.

The CDR3 is CASSYTGFGYTF. In DNA form, the CDR3 reads TGTGCCAGCAGTTATACAGGGTTTGGCTACACCTTC. The chain recombines TRBV28 with TRBJ1-2, with D possibly matching TRBD1 (6 bases). Germline V lookup: CDR1 MDHEN, CDR2 SYDVKM. The CDR3 totals 12 residues. V shed 4 bases and J shed 7 bases, with 10 bases lying between them.

V and J are TRBV6-2 or TRBV6-3 and TRBJ2-7; perhaps TRBD2 as D (6 bases). In germline, CDR1 is MNHEY, CDR2 SVGEGT. CDR3 length equals 14 residues. Trimming took 2 bases from V and 0 from J, leaving 8 bases between them. The chain's CDR3 is CASSYAGSSYEQYF. DNA of the CDR3: TGTGCCAGCAGTTACGCGGGATCCTCCTACGAGCAGTACTTC.

The rearrangement links TRBV7-2 to TRBJ2-7; 7 nucleotides match TRBD1. V was clipped by 5 bases and J by 6 bases; unmatched bases: 7. This CDR3 is built from 13 residues. CDR1 and CDR2 from the germline V gene are SGHTA and FQGNSA. In DNA form, the CDR3 reads TGTGCCAGCAGCGTCACAGGGGTGGCCGAGCAGTACGTC. It translates to CASSVTGVAEQYV.

This clonotype came up a few times. The chain carries TRBV19 and TRBJ2-7; TRBD1 agrees at 8 bases. CDR3 length equals 14 residues. Unmatched junction bases numbered 2, after V lost 4 bases and J lost 0 bases. Germline CDR1 LNHDA, CDR2 SQIVND (reference sequence). CDR3 DNA sequence: TGTGCCAGTAGTAGGACAGGGTACTCCTACGAGCAGTACTTC. Protein product: CASSRTGYSYEQYF. Looking up the rest from reference TRBV19 and TRBJ2-7 gives the full variable domain: DGGITQSPKYLFRKEGQNVTLSCEQNLNHDAMYWYRQDPGQGLRLIYYSQIVNDFQKGDIAEGYSVSREKKESFPLTVTSAQKNPTAFYLCASSRTGYSYEQYFGPGTRLTVT.

This clonotype appeared a few times. The chain employs TRBV7-9 and TRBJ2-2, with D perhaps TRBD1 or TRBD2 (5 bases each). Germline V lookup: CDR1 SEHNR, CDR2 FQNEAQ (reference sequence). The CDR3 loop spans 16 amino acids. V dropped 5 bases and J dropped 0 bases, with 13 bases sitting between them. The CDR3 region is CASSDTGTTNTGELFF. CDR3 bases: TGTGCCAGCAGCGACACCGGGACCACGAACACCGGGGAGCTGTTTTTT.

The V and J genes are TRBV5-1 and TRBJ2-7; perhaps TRBD1 as D (6 bases). The germline gives CDR1 SGHRS, CDR2 YFSETQ. The CDR3 runs to 15 residues. Trimming stripped 1 base from V and 2 bases from J, with 13 bases between. The CDR3 here is CASSLPRDTTYEQYF. The CDR3, as DNA: TGCGCCAGCAGCTTGCCCCGGGACACAACCTACGAGCAGTACTTC.